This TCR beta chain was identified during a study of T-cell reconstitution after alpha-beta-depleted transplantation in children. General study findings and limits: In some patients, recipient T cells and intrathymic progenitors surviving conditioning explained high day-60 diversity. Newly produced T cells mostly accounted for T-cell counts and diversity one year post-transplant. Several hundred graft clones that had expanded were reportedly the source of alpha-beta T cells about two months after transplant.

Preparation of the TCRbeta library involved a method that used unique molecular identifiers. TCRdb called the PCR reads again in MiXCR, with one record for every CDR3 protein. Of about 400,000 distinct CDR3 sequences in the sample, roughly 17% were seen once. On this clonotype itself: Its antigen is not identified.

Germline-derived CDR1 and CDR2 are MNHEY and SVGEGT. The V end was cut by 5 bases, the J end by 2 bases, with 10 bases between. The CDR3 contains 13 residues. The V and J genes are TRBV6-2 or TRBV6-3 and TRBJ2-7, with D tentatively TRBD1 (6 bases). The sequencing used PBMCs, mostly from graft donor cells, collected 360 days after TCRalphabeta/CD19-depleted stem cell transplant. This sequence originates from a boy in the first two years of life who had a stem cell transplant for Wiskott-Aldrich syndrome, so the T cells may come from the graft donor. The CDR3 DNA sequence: TGTGCCAGCAGTACCCGACAGGCCTACGAGCAGTACTTC. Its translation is CASSTRQAYEQYF.